The next 17 T cell receptor beta chains were all read from a single sample in a study of blood T cells in healthy people across ages. Primers used in a second PCR of roughly 6 to 11 cycles were a sample-barcoded 5' primer and a J-beta primer mix. TCRdb re-called the 5' RACE reads through MiXCR, storing one row per CDR3 protein. Seen here are about 970,000 distinct CDR3 sequences, roughly 51% observed once, and the top ten hold about a fifth. Sample: blood. These receptors all come from an older woman in good health.

This chain uses TRBV29-1 with TRBJ2-2, with unresolved D. The CDR3 totals 13 residues. Trimming cost V 0 bases and J 3 bases, with 5 bases left between them. In germline, CDR1 is SQVTM, CDR2 ANQGSEA. CDR3 in amino acids: CSVEDQYTGELFF. The DNA for the CDR3 is TGCAGCGTTGAAGATCAATACACCGGGGAGCTGTTTTTT.

In the case of this clonotype: The junction differs from germline at one of its ends, possibly a read error. The chain couples TRBV29-1 to TRBJ2-3; possibly TRBD2 for D (5 bases). Germline-derived CDR1 and CDR2 are SQVTM and ANQGSEA. The CDR3 spans 10 residues. The CDR3 DNA follows: TGCAGCGGGGGAGACGATATGCAGTATTTT. Encoded protein: CSGGDDMQYF.

This chain connects TRBV14 to TRBJ2-5; D perhaps matches TRBD2 (6 bases). V was trimmed by 4 bases and J by 5 bases, leaving 14 bases between them. Germline assignment: CDR1 SGHDN and CDR2 FVKESK. The CDR3 has 14 amino acids. CDR3 bases: TGTGCCAGCAGCCCCTTGTGGAGGGTTGAGACCCAGTACTTC. Encoded protein: CASSPLWRVETQYF.

The J gene is TRBJ2-1, the V gene TRBV24-1; TRBD2 matches 11 bases. The CDR3 extends over 18 amino acids. J gave up 3 bases and V 3 bases, and 9 bases lay outside the gene matches. Germline CDR1 reads KGHDR; CDR2 reads SFDVKD. In nucleotides, the CDR3 is TGTGCCACCAGTGATAATACCGGGACTAGCGGAAACTACAATGAGCAGTTCTTC. Amino acid sequence: CATSDNTGTSGNYNEQFF.

V and J are TRBV15 and TRBJ2-5; 12 bases align to TRBD2. Germline CDR1 reads LNHNV; CDR2 reads YYDKDF (reference sequence). With V trimmed by 1 base and J by 11 bases, 8 bases remained unmatched. The CDR3 loop spans 15 amino acids. The CDR3 region is CATSRARTSGNQQYF. CDR3 bases: TGTGCCACCAGCAGAGCGAGGACTAGCGGGAATCAGCAGTACTTC.

The chain joins TRBV5-1 to TRBJ2-1; D assignment may be TRBD1 or TRBD2 (5 bases each). The CDR3 loop spans 14 amino acids. The V end lost 0 bases, the J end lost 10 bases, and 14 bases lay between the germline ends. CDR1 is SGHRS, CDR2 YFSETQ, per germline. The CDR3 coding sequence is TGCGCCAGCAGCTTGGGCACCGGGACCTGGGAGCAGTTCTTC. Encoded protein: CASSLGTGTWEQFF.

This sequence joins TRBV28 and TRBJ2-4; D perhaps matches TRBD1 (6 bases). V gave up 4 bases and J gave up 1 base, with 17 bases separating them. Germline loops: CDR1 MDHEN, CDR2 SYDVKM. The CDR3 totals 17 residues. The CDR3, as DNA: TGTGCCAGCAGTTCACCGCAGGGGTTCTCGGCCAAAAACATTCAGTACTTC. Translating gives CASSSPQGFSAKNIQYF.

The J gene is TRBJ1-5, the V gene TRBV24-1, with 10 bases lining up with TRBD1. V lost 3 bases, J lost 7 bases, and 8 bases stayed unmatched. This CDR3 has 16 residues. Germline V gives CDR1 KGHDR, CDR2 SFDVKD. The chain's CDR3 is CATSDVGTGVGQPQHF. The CDR3 coding sequence is TGTGCCACCAGTGATGTGGGGACAGGGGTCGGACAGCCCCAGCATTTT.

There are a few counts of this clonotype. This rearrangement joins TRBV7-3 to TRBJ2-6; D remains ambiguous. The V gene's germline CDR1 is SGHTA and CDR2 FQGTGA. Between the trimmed V and J ends, which lost 0 bases and 3 bases, there was a span of 15 bases. The CDR3 contains 18 residues. CDR3 in DNA: TGTGCCAGCAGCTTAACGTTTGTCCCTGCGGATGGGGCCAACGTCCTGACTTTC. It is translated as CASSLTFVPADGANVLTF.

The rearrangement joins TRBV3-1 to TRBJ2-3, with D perhaps TRBD1 (6 bases). CDR1 and CDR2 (germline): LGHDT, YNNKEL (reference sequence). The CDR3 length is 16 residues. V was shortened by 4 bases and J by 0 bases, with 14 bases between the two germline ends. This CDR3 reads CASSRAGETSTDTQYF. The CDR3 bases are TGTGCCAGCAGCCGGGCAGGGGAAACTAGCACAGATACGCAGTATTTT.

This clonotype was counted many times. The genes are TRBV11-3 and TRBJ2-7; TRBD1 aligns across 8 bases. Germline CDR1 and CDR2: SGHNT and YENEEA. The CDR3 is 15 amino acids. V shed 5 bases, J shed 3 bases, and the junction held 9 bases outside the gene matches. CDR3 bases: TGTGCCAGCAGCCCGCCGACAGGGGAGGTCTACGAGCAGTACTTC. It codes for CASSPPTGEVYEQYF. The full variable domain, completed using reference TRBV11-3 and TRBJ2-7, is EAGVVQSPRYKIIEKKQPVAFWCNPISGHNTLYWYLQNLGQGPELLIRYENEEAVDDSQLPKDRFSAERLKGVDSTLKIQPAELGDSAVYLCASSPPTGEVYEQYFGPGTRLTVT.

The rearrangement joins TRBV20-1 to TRBJ1-5; D is unclear. From germline, CDR1 is DFQATT and CDR2 SNEGSKA (reference sequence). Trimming shortened V by 0 bases and J by 0 bases, and 9 bases separated the two germline ends. The CDR3 totals 15 residues. The CDR3 DNA reads TGCAGTGCTAGAGATCGCACGTCTAGCAATCAGCCCCAGCATTTT. As protein: CSARDRTSSNQPQHF.

V gene TRBV28 combines with J gene TRBJ1-5, with 9 positions matching TRBD1. V lost 7 bases, J lost 5 bases, and 12 bases stayed unmatched. The CDR3 loop spans 16 amino acids. Germline V gene lookup returns CDR1 MDHEN and CDR2 SYDVKM. CDR3 region: CASTLDRGFGDQPQHF. The DNA for the CDR3 is TGTGCCAGCACCCTCGACAGGGGGTTTGGGGATCAGCCCCAGCATTTT.

This clonotype was observed once. The chain uses TRBV25-1 and TRBJ2-3, with TRBD2 identical over 7 bases. Germline trimming cut 1 base from V and 2 bases from J; bases unmatched to any gene: 9. The CDR3 loop spans 17 amino acids. Germline V gives CDR1 MGHDK, CDR2 SYGVNS. The CDR3 sequence: CASSEWGGGRHTDTQYF. The CDR3 nucleotides are TGTGCCAGCAGTGAATGGGGGGGAGGGCGACACACAGATACGCAGTATTTT.

A few counts support this clonotype. The chain couples TRBV20-1 to TRBJ2-7; 7 bases align to TRBD2. J lost 0 bases, V lost 2 bases, and 7 bases had no gene match. Germline V gene data show CDR1 as DFQATT and CDR2 as SNEGSKA (reference sequence). This CDR3 spans 15 amino acids. For the CDR3, the DNA is TGCAGTGCTAGACGGCCCGGGAGGCCCTCCTACGAGCAGTACTTC. This codes for CSARRPGRPSYEQYF.

This chain connects TRBV20-1 to TRBJ2-3; D is perhaps TRBD2 (5 bases). Trimming took 4 bases from V and 4 from J, leaving 18 bases between them. Per germline, CDR1 DFQATT and CDR2 SNEGSKA (reference sequence). The CDR3 is made up of 15 amino acids. CDR3 sequence (DNA): TGCAGTGCTATTTCGTCCCGGGGAATCTCAGATACGCAGTATTTT. Translated, it gives CSAISSRGISDTQYF.

On this clonotype: One end of the junction does not line up with germline, which may come from a read error. V is TRBV6-5 and J is TRBJ2-7, with 8 bases matching TRBD2. Per germline, CDR1 MNHEY and CDR2 SVGAGI. The CDR3 length is 18 residues. The chain's CDR3 is CASSNLPGLRTSSYERYF. DNA of the CDR3: TGTGCCAGCAGTAACTTACCGGGACTAAGGACTAGCAGCTACGAGCGGTACTTC.